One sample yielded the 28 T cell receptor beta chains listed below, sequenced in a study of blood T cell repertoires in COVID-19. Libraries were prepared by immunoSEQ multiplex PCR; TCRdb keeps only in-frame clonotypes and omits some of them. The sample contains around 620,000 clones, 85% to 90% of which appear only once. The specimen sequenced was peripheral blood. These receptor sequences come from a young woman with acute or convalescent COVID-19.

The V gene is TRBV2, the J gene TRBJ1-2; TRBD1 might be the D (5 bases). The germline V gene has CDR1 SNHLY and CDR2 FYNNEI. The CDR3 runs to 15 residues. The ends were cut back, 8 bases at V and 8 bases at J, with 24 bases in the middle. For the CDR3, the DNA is TGTGCCAGCTGTAGGGCCCCCGAGACAGCCAAGGGCTACACCTTC. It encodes CASCRAPETAKGYTF.

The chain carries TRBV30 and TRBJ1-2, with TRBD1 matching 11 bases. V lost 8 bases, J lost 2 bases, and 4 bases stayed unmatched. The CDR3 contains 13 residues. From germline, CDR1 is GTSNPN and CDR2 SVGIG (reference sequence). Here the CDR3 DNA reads TGTGCCCAGGGACAGGGGGTGAACTATGGCTACACCTTC. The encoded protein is CAQGQGVNYGYTF. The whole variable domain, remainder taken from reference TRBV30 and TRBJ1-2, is SQTIHQWPATLVQPVGSPLSLECTVEGTSNPNLYWYRQAAGRGLQLLFYSVGIGQISSEVPQNLSASRPQDRQFILSSKKLLLSDSGFYLCAQGQGVNYGYTFGSGTRLTVV.

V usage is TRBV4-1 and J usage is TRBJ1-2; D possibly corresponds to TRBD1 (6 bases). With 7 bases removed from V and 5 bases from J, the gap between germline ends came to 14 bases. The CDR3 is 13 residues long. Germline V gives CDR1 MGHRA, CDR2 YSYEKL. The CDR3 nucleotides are TGCGCCAGCACCTACAGGGAGGGATATGGCTACACCTTC. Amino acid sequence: CASTYREGYGYTF.

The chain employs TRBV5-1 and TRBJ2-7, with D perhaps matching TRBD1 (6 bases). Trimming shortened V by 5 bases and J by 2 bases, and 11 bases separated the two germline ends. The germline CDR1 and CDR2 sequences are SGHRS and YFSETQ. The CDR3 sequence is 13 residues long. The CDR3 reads CASREDRTYEQYF. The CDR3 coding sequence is TGCGCCAGCAGAGAAGACAGGACCTACGAGCAGTACTTC.

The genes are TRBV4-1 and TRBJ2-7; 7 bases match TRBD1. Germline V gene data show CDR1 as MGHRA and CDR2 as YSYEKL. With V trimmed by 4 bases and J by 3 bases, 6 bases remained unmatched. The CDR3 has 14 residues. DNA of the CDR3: TGCGCCAGCAGCCGTCCCGGGACAGTCTACGAGCAGTACTTC. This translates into CASSRPGTVYEQYF.

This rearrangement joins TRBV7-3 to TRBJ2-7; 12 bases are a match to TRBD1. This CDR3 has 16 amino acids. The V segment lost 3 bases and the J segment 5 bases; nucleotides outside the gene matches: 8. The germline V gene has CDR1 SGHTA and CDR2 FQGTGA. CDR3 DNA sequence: TGTGCCAGCAGCTTGGACGCCGGGACAGGGGGCAACGAGCAGTACTTC. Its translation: CASSLDAGTGGNEQYF.

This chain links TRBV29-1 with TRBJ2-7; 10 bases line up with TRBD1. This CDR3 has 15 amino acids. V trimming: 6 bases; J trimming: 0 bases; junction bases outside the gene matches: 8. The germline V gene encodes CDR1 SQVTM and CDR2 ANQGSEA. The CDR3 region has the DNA TGCAGCGTGGACACCGGGACAGGGGACTCCTACGAGCAGTACTTC. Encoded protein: CSVDTGTGDSYEQYF.

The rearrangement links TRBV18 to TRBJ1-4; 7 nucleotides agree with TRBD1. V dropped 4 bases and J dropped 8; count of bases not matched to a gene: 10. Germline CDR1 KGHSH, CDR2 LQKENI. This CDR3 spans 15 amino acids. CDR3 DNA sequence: TGTGCCAGCTCACTTGGCGAGGGGGCTCAAGAAAAACTGTTTTTT. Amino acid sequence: CASSLGEGAQEKLFF.

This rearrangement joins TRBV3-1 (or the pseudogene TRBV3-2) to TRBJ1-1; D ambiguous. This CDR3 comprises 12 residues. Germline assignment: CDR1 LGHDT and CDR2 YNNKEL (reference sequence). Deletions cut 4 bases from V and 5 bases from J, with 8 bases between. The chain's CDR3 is CASSLTRTEAFF. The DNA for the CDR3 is TGTGCCAGCAGCCTGACGAGGACTGAAGCTTTCTTT.

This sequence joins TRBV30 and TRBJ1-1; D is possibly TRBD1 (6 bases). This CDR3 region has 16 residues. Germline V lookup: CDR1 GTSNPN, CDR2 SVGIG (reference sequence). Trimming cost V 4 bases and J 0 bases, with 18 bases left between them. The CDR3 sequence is CAWMEQGVWMNTEAFF. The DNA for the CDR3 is TGTGCCTGGATGGAACAGGGAGTGTGGATGAACACTGAAGCTTTCTTT.

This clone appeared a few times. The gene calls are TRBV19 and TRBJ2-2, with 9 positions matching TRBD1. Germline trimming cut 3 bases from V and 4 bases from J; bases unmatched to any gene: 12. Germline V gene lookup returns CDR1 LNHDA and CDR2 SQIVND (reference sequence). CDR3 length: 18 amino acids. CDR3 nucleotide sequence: TGTGCCAGTAGTATGGTCCGTCCCGGGACAGGGTTCACCGGGGAGCTGTTTTTT. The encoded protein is CASSMVRPGTGFTGELFF.

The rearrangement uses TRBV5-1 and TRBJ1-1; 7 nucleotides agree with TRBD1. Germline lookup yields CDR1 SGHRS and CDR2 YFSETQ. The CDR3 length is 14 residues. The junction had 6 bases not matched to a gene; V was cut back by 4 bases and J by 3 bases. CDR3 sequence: CASSQRDSYTEAFF. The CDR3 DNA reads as TGCGCCAGCAGCCAAAGGGACAGCTACACTGAAGCTTTCTTT.

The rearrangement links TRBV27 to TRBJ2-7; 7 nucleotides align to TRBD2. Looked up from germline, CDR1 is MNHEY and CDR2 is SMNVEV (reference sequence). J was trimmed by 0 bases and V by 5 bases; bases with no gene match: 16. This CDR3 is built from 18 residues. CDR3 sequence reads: CASSPHPSIAGSSYEQYF. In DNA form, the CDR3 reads TGTGCCAGCAGTCCCCATCCCTCCATAGCGGGTAGCTCCTACGAGCAGTACTTC.

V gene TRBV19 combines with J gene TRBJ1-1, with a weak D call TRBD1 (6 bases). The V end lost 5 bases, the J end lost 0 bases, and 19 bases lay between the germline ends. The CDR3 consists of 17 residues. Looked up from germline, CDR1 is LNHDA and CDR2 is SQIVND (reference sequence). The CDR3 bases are TGTGCCAGTAGTTCACCCCTTTCTACAGGGCTGAACACTGAAGCTTTCTTT. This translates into CASSSPLSTGLNTEAFF.

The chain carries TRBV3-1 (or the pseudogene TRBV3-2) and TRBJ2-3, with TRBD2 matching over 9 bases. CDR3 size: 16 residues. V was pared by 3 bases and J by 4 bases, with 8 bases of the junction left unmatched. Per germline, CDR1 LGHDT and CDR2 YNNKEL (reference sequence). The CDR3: CASSQGLAGEADTQYF. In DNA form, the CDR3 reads TGTGCCAGCAGCCAGGGGTTAGCGGGGGAGGCAGATACGCAGTATTTT.

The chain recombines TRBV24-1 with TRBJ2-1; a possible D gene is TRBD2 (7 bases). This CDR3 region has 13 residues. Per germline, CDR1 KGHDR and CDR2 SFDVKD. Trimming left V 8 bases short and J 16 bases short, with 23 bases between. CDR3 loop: CATTLGGAGISFF. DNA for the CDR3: TGTGCCACCACCCTTGGGGGGGCAGGGATTTCTTTCTTC.

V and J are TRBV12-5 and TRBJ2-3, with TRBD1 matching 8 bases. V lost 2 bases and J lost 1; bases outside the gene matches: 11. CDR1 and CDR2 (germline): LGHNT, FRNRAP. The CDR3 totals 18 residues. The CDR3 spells CASGLPLPGQVGTDTQYF. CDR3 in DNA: TGTGCTAGTGGTTTGCCGCTACCGGGACAGGTGGGCACAGATACGCAGTATTTT.

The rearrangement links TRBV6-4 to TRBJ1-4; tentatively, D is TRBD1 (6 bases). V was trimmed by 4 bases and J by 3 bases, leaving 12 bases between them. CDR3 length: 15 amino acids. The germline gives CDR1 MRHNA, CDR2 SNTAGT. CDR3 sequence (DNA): TGTGCCAGCAGTGCAGGGGAAACGGCTAATGAAAAACTGTTTTTT. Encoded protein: CASSAGETANEKLFF.

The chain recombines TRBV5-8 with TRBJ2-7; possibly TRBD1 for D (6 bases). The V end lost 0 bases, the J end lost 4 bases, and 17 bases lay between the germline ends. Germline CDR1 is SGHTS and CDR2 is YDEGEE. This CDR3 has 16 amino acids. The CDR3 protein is CASSLAGRAGDYEQYF. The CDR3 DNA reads TGTGCCAGCAGCTTGGCAGGACGGGCAGGGGATTACGAGCAGTACTTC.

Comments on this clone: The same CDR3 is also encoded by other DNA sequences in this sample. The CDR3 region has the DNA TGCGCCAGCAGCTCTCAGGGGGACTATGGCTACACCTTC. Its translation: CASSSQGDYGYTF. J is TRBJ1-2 and V is TRBV5-1, with TRBD1 matching over 7 bases. The ends lost 3 bases at V and 3 bases at J; junction bases unmatched: 2. This CDR3 is built from 13 residues. Germline V CDR1 and CDR2: SGHRS, YFSETQ.

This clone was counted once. CDR3 protein: CASRPLGDLGYTF. DNA of the CDR3: TGTGCCAGCAGACCCCTAGGGGACTTGGGCTACACCTTC. The rearrangement uses TRBV5-4 and TRBJ1-2; D is possibly TRBD1 (5 bases). Germline V gene lookup returns CDR1 SGHNT and CDR2 YYREEE (reference sequence). The V gene lost 5 bases and the J gene lost 8 bases, with 16 bases spanning the gap. The CDR3 length is 13 residues.

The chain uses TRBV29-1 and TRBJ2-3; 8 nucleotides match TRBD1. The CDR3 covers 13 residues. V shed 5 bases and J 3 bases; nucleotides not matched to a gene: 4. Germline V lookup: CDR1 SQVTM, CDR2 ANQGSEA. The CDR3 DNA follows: TGCAGCGTTCGGCAGGGGGCAACAGATACGCAGTATTTT. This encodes CSVRQGATDTQYF.

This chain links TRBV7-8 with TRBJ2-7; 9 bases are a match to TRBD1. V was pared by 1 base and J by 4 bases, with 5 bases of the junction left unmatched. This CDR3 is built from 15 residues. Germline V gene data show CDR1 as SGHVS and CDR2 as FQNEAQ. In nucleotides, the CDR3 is TGTGCCAGCAGCTTAGGAGGGACAGGGAAATACGAGCAGTACTTC. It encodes CASSLGGTGKYEQYF.

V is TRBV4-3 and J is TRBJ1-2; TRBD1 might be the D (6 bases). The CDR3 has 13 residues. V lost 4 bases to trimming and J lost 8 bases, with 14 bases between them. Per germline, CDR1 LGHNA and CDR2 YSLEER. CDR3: CASSRNRDRGYTF. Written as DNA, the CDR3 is TGCGCCAGCAGCCGGAACAGGGATCGCGGCTACACCTTC.

The CDR3 loop reads CASARTSRNTGELFF. As DNA, the CDR3 is TGTGCCAGTGCACGGACTAGTAGGAACACCGGGGAGCTGTTTTTT. This chain uses TRBV19 with TRBJ2-2; 7 bases fit TRBD2. This CDR3 is built from 15 residues. Germline loops: CDR1 LNHDA, CDR2 SQIVND (reference sequence). The V and J ends lost 8 bases and 1 base, in that order; junction bases with no gene match: 7.

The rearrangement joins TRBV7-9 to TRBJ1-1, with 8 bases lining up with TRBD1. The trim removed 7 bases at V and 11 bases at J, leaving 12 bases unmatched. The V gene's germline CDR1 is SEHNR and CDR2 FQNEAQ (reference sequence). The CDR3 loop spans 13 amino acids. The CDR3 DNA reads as TGTGCCAGCAACAGGGGGATTACAGGGAGGGCTTTCTTT. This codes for CASNRGITGRAFF.

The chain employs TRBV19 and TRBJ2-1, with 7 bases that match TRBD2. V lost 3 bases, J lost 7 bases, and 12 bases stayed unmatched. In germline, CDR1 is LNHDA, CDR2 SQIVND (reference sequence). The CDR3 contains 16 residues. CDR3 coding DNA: TGTGCCAGTAGTATGGGAGGGGCGGGGTATCGAAATGAGCAGTTCTTC. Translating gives CASSMGGAGYRNEQFF.

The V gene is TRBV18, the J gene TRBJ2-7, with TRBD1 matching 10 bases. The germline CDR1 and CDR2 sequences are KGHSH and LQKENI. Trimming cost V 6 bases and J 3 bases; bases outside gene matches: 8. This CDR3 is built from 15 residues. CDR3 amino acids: CASSFFGTGDYEQYF. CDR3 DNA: TGTGCCAGCTCGTTCTTTGGGACAGGGGACTACGAGCAGTACTTC.